The rows below give T cell receptor beta chains drawn from one sample of a study of blood T cell repertoires in COVID-19. Profiled with immunoSEQ multiplex PCR; TCRdb holds only in-frame clones, not every one. The table records around 130,000 clones, 60% to 85% of them present only once. Material for sequencing was peripheral blood. The origin of the receptors is a man aged 45-65 years with acute or convalescent COVID-19. Each CDR3 is given with its conserved first and last residue. The order of the fields is J gene, V gene, clone size, D gene, CDR3 protein, CDR3 DNA. The D gene is left open where the match is weak. The size of a clone is reported for some rows only, either as once, few or many, or as a class for expanded clones.

j_call: TRBJ1-2; v_call: TRBV3-1/TRBV3-2; clone_size: NA; d_call: NA; cdr3_aa: CASSMRTGSYTF; cdr3_nt: TGTGCCAGCAGCATGAGGACGGGAAGCTACACCTTC
j_call: TRBJ1-1; v_call: TRBV2; clone_size: NA; d_call: TRBD1; cdr3_aa: CASRAGQSVFF; cdr3_nt: TGTGCCAGCAGGGCGGGACAGTCCGTTTTCTTT
j_call: TRBJ2-1; v_call: TRBV7-2; clone_size: NA; d_call: NA; cdr3_aa: CASSLRSTYEQFF; cdr3_nt: TGTGCCAGCAGCTTGAGGAGCACGTATGAGCAGTTCTTC
j_call: TRBJ1-1; v_call: TRBV6-5; clone_size: NA; d_call: NA; cdr3_aa: CASSQGLNTEAFF; cdr3_nt: TGTGCCAGCAGTCAGGGATTGAACACTGAAGCTTTCTTT
j_call: TRBJ2-1; v_call: TRBV11-3; clone_size: once; d_call: NA; cdr3_aa: CASSLGQGVGEQFF; cdr3_nt: TGTGCCAGCAGCTTAGGGCAGGGCGTCGGTGAGCAGTTCTTC
j_call: TRBJ1-2; v_call: TRBV5-4; clone_size: NA; d_call: NA; cdr3_aa: CASSFHPQDHYGYTF; cdr3_nt: TGTGCCAGCAGCTTCCATCCACAGGACCACTATGGCTACACCTTC
j_call: TRBJ2-2; v_call: TRBV29-1; clone_size: NA; d_call: NA; cdr3_aa: CSVGRSNTGELFF; cdr3_nt: TGCAGCGTTGGGAGGAGCAACACCGGGGAGCTGTTTTTT
j_call: TRBJ1-3; v_call: TRBV11-2; clone_size: NA; d_call: TRBD1; cdr3_aa: CASSLEDRAWGNTIYF; cdr3_nt: TGTGCCAGCAGCTTGGAGGACAGGGCATGGGGAAACACCATATATTTT
j_call: TRBJ2-5; v_call: TRBV9; clone_size: NA; d_call: NA; cdr3_aa: CASSPDQETQYF; cdr3_nt: TGTGCCAGCAGCCCAGACCAAGAGACCCAGTACTTC
j_call: TRBJ2-2; v_call: TRBV11-2; clone_size: NA; d_call: TRBD2; cdr3_aa: CASSLFGGTGELFF; cdr3_nt: TGTGCCAGCAGCTTATTCGGGGGGACCGGGGAGCTGTTTTTT
j_call: TRBJ2-2; v_call: TRBV18; clone_size: NA; d_call: NA; cdr3_aa: CASSPLTGELFF; cdr3_nt: TGTGCCAGCTCACCTTTAACCGGGGAGCTGTTTTTT
j_call: TRBJ1-1; v_call: TRBV18; clone_size: NA; d_call: NA; cdr3_aa: CASSPSRTENTEAFF; cdr3_nt: TGTGCCAGCTCACCATCCAGGACAGAGAACACTGAAGCTTTCTTT
j_call: TRBJ1-4; v_call: TRBV18; clone_size: once; d_call: NA; cdr3_aa: CASSQQTTGNEKLFF; cdr3_nt: TGTGCCAGCTCCCAACAAACTACAGGGAACGAAAAACTGTTTTTT
j_call: TRBJ2-1; v_call: TRBV10-1; clone_size: NA; d_call: NA; cdr3_aa: CASSANNEQFF; cdr3_nt: TGCGCCAGCAGTGCAAACAATGAGCAGTTCTTC
j_call: TRBJ2-7; v_call: TRBV2; clone_size: NA; d_call: NA; cdr3_aa: CASSESASAAYEQYF; cdr3_nt: TGTGCCAGCAGTGAGAGCGCCTCGGCAGCCTACGAGCAGTACTTC
j_call: TRBJ1-2; v_call: TRBV10-2; clone_size: NA; d_call: NA; cdr3_aa: CAAEGGDYGYTF; cdr3_nt: TGCGCCGCCGAGGGAGGGGACTATGGCTACACCTTC
j_call: TRBJ2-3; v_call: TRBV12-5; clone_size: NA; d_call: TRBD2; cdr3_aa: CASGFRRGATDTQYF; cdr3_nt: TGTGCTAGTGGTTTCCGGCGGGGGGCCACAGATACGCAGTATTTT
j_call: TRBJ1-6; v_call: TRBV5-8; clone_size: NA; d_call: NA; cdr3_aa: CASTLGGAYNSPLHF; cdr3_nt: TGTGCCAGCACCCTAGGGGGGGCCTATAATTCACCCCTCCACTTT
j_call: TRBJ2-1; v_call: TRBV9; clone_size: NA; d_call: TRBD2; cdr3_aa: CASTPFGGGNNEQFF; cdr3_nt: TGTGCCAGCACACCTTTTGGCGGGGGGAACAATGAGCAGTTCTTC
j_call: TRBJ1-1; v_call: TRBV12-3/TRBV12-4; clone_size: NA; d_call: NA; cdr3_aa: CASTQAGSEAFF; cdr3_nt: TGTGCCAGCACCCAAGCCGGGTCTGAAGCTTTCTTT
j_call: TRBJ2-5; v_call: TRBV2; clone_size: once; d_call: TRBD2; cdr3_aa: CASNLAGGQETQYF; cdr3_nt: TGTGCCAGCAACCTAGCGGGGGGACAAGAGACCCAGTACTTC
j_call: TRBJ2-3; v_call: TRBV20-1; clone_size: NA; d_call: TRBD2; cdr3_aa: CSASRGGAVDTQYF; cdr3_nt: TGCAGTGCTAGTCGCGGGGGGGCGGTAGATACGCAGTATTTT
j_call: TRBJ1-2; v_call: TRBV28; clone_size: many; d_call: TRBD1; cdr3_aa: CASSPNGAGTGYGYTF; cdr3_nt: TGTGCCAGTTCACCGAACGGTGCGGGGACAGGTTATGGCTACACCTTC
j_call: TRBJ1-2; v_call: TRBV19; clone_size: few; d_call: NA; cdr3_aa: CASSIPRGANYGYTF; cdr3_nt: TGTGCCAGTAGTATCCCTCGGGGGGCAAACTATGGCTACACCTTC
j_call: TRBJ1-5; v_call: TRBV30; clone_size: NA; d_call: NA; cdr3_aa: CAWSNRVGSDQPQHF; cdr3_nt: TGTGCCTGGAGTAACAGGGTTGGTAGCGATCAGCCCCAGCATTTT
j_call: TRBJ2-3; v_call: TRBV5-5; clone_size: NA; d_call: NA; cdr3_aa: CASSPGTSTDTQYF; cdr3_nt: TGTGCCAGCAGCCCCGGGACTAGCACAGATACGCAGTATTTT
j_call: TRBJ1-6; v_call: TRBV5-6; clone_size: NA; d_call: NA; cdr3_aa: CASSLEGYPNSPLHF; cdr3_nt: TGTGCCAGCAGCTTGGAGGGGTACCCGAACTCACCCCTCCACTTT
j_call: TRBJ2-7; v_call: TRBV10-3; clone_size: NA; d_call: TRBD1; cdr3_aa: CAIRTGDSYEQYF; cdr3_nt: TGTGCCATCAGGACAGGGGACTCCTACGAGCAGTACTTC
j_call: TRBJ1-1; v_call: TRBV5-1; clone_size: NA; d_call: TRBD1; cdr3_aa: CASRSGQGDSTEAFF; cdr3_nt: TGCGCCAGCAGATCGGGACAGGGAGATTCTACTGAAGCTTTCTTT
j_call: TRBJ2-5; v_call: TRBV12-3/TRBV12-4; clone_size: NA; d_call: NA; cdr3_aa: CASRRSFQETQYF; cdr3_nt: TGTGCCAGCAGGAGGTCCTTCCAAGAGACCCAGTACTTC
j_call: TRBJ2-3; v_call: TRBV10-1; clone_size: NA; d_call: TRBD2; cdr3_aa: CASSESTPGGPTDTQYF; cdr3_nt: TGCGCCAGCAGTGAGTCGACTCCGGGGGGGCCCACAGATACGCAGTATTTT
j_call: TRBJ1-5; v_call: TRBV12-3/TRBV12-4; clone_size: NA; d_call: NA; cdr3_aa: CASSLGRRQPQHF; cdr3_nt: TGTGCCAGCAGTTTGGGGAGGAGGCAGCCCCAGCATTTT
j_call: TRBJ2-6; v_call: TRBV7-2; clone_size: NA; d_call: TRBD1; cdr3_aa: CASSPTGGSGANVLTF; cdr3_nt: TGTGCCAGCAGCCCCACAGGGGGATCTGGGGCCAACGTCCTGACTTTC
j_call: TRBJ1-2; v_call: TRBV5-6; clone_size: NA; d_call: NA; cdr3_aa: CASSKDSVYGYTF; cdr3_nt: TGTGCCAGCAGCAAGGACAGCGTGTATGGCTACACCTTC
j_call: TRBJ1-1; v_call: TRBV30; clone_size: NA; d_call: NA; cdr3_aa: CAWSSQGRLDEAFF; cdr3_nt: TGTGCCTGGAGTTCCCAGGGCAGACTTGATGAAGCTTTCTTT